A selection of T cell receptor beta chains follows, all from one sample in a study of cytomegalovirus exposure and HLA in healthy donors. The assay was immunoSEQ multiplex PCR, and TCRdb's table has in-frame clones only and misses some. The repertoire table contains more than 95,000 clones. Sequences were obtained from PBMCs. These TCRs come from a man aged 40-49 years in good health and CMV-seronegative. Each CDR3 is given with its conserved first and last residue. Each record gives: J gene, V gene, D gene, CDR3 DNA, CDR3 protein. D genes are given only for firm matches.

>TRBJ1-2|TRBV28|-
TGTGCCAGCAGTGCCCCGGGGTCCTGGGGGGTCACCTTC
CASSAPGSWGVTF
>TRBJ1-2|TRBV7-9|TRBD1
TGTGCCAGCAGCTACCTAGGACAGGGAGCGGGTGGCTACACCTTC
CASSYLGQGAGGYTF
>TRBJ2-2|TRBV9|-
TGTGCCAGCAGCTCAGGGGAGGGGTTCGGGGAGCTGTTTTTT
CASSSGEGFGELFF
>TRBJ2-5|TRBV7-2|TRBD2
TGTGCCAGCAGCCTAGGGGCGGGAGCAGGGGAGACCCAGTACTTC
CASSLGAGAGETQYF
>TRBJ1-3|TRBV10-3|TRBD1
TGTGCCATCAGTCGGACAGGGGAAAGTCCTGGAAACACCATATATTTT
CAISRTGESPGNTIYF
>TRBJ1-6|TRBV30|-
TGTGCCTGGACAGGGGATCGGGATAATTCACCCCTCCACTTT
CAWTGDRDNSPLHF
>TRBJ2-7|TRBV28|-
TGTGCCAGCAGCAGCAGGGATTCGAGCGAGCAGTACTTC
CASSSRDSSEQYF
>TRBJ2-6|TRBV10-3|TRBD1
TGTGCCACGTTACGGGACAGGGGCCGATCCTCTGGGGCCAACGTCCTGACTTTC
CATLRDRGRSSGANVLTF
>TRBJ2-3|TRBV5-1|-
TGCGCCAGCAGCTTGACTAGTTCCGAAGATACGCAGTATTTT
CASSLTSSEDTQYF
>TRBJ1-4|TRBV28|TRBD1
TGTGCCAGCAGACGAGGACAGGTGTATAATGAAAAACTGTTTTTT
CASRRGQVYNEKLFF
>TRBJ2-5|TRBV5-1|TRBD1
TGCGCCAGCAGCTCCGGGACAGGGTTTGAGACCCAGTACTTC
CASSSGTGFETQYF
>TRBJ2-3|TRBV4-2|-
TGTGCCAGCAGCTCCAGGTTCGCAGATACGCAGTATTTT
CASSSRFADTQYF
>TRBJ2-1|TRBV7-9|-
TGTGCCAGCAGACCCGGGACAAATTACAATGAGCAGTTCTTC
CASRPGTNYNEQFF
>TRBJ1-5|TRBV10-3|-
TGTGCCATCAGTATACAGGAGGGGAATCAGCCCCAGCATTTT
CAISIQEGNQPQHF
>TRBJ1-5|TRBV28|-
TGTGCCAGCAGCCGGAGAGGGGTTGGGGGCCATCAGCCCCAGCATTTT
CASSRRGVGGHQPQHF
>TRBJ1-1|TRBV19|TRBD1
TGTGCCAGTAGTATGACCGGGACAGGGGGCGTTGGGGCCTTGAACACTGAAGCTTTCTTT
CASSMTGTGGVGALNTEAFF
>TRBJ2-1|TRBV7-7|-
TGTGCCAGCAGCTTAGATGCGAACAATGAGCAGTTCTTC
CASSLDANNEQFF
>TRBJ1-5|TRBV7-2|-
TGTGCCAGCAGCCACGACATTAATCAGCCCCAGCATTTT
CASSHDINQPQHF
>TRBJ1-4|TRBV28|TRBD1
TGTGCCGGCACGAACCCCGGACAGGGTGAAAAACTGTTTTTT
CAGTNPGQGEKLFF
>TRBJ2-1|TRBV30|-
TGTGCCTGGAGTGTTGGTAGCTACAATGAGCAGTTCTTC
CAWSVGSYNEQFF
>TRBJ2-1|TRBV10-1|-
TGCGCCAGCAGTGACAGGGGTCCCTACAATGAGCAGTTCTTC
CASSDRGPYNEQFF
>TRBJ2-7|TRBV14|TRBD2
TGTGCCAGCAGCCCGAATGCCTCGGCAGGGACTAGCGAGCAGTACTTC
CASSPNASAGTSEQYF
>TRBJ1-3|TRBV30|-
TGTGCCTGGAGTGTACTCGCAGGGTTAGCTGGAAACACCATATATTTT
CAWSVLAGLAGNTIYF
>TRBJ2-7|TRBV13|-
TGTGCCAGCAGCACGGGACTCTACGAGCAGTACTTC
CASSTGLYEQYF
>TRBJ2-1|TRBV5-1|TRBD2
TGCGCCAGCAGCTTGGTTGAAGCGGGGGGCTACAATGAGCAGTTCTTC
CASSLVEAGGYNEQFF
>TRBJ1-2|TRBV6-5|-
TGTGCCAGCAGTTACGCGGGGCACAACTATGGCTACACCTTC
CASSYAGHNYGYTF
>TRBJ1-2|TRBV7-9|-
TGTGCCAGCAGCTCTAGGACCTCAAAGCGGTATGGCTACACCTTC
CASSSRTSKRYGYTF
>TRBJ2-3|TRBV7-9|-
TGTGCCAGCAGCCTTCCCGGGAGCGCCCATACGCAGTATTTT
CASSLPGSAHTQYF
>TRBJ2-1|TRBV7-2|TRBD2
TGTGCCAGCAGCTCGAGGTCGGGGGAGGGAAATGAGCAGTTCTTC
CASSSRSGEGNEQFF
>TRBJ1-1|TRBV29-1|-
TGCAGCGGGGGAGGATTTACTGAAGCTTTCTTT
CSGGGFTEAFF
>TRBJ1-5|TRBV28|-
TGTGCCAGCAGTTTGGGAGGGATTAGCAATCAGCCCCAGCATTTT
CASSLGGISNQPQHF
>TRBJ2-1|TRBV5-4|-
TGTGCCAGCAGCTTGGAGTTAGCGGAGAATGAGCAGTTCTTC
CASSLELAENEQFF
>TRBJ2-1|TRBV5-1|TRBD1
TGCGCCAGCAGCTTAGGGGACAGGGAAAATGAGCAGTTCTTC
CASSLGDRENEQFF
>TRBJ2-1|TRBV5-1|-
TGCGCCAGCAGCTTGGACGGAGCCTACAATGAGCAGTTCTTC
CASSLDGAYNEQFF
>TRBJ2-5|TRBV5-1|-
TGCGCCAGCAGCTTCAACCCGAGGGAGACCCAGTACTTC
CASSFNPRETQYF